The subject of this entry is one T cell receptor (beta chain). The antigen is not known. The CDR3 consists of 16 residues. Germline CDR1 reads MDHEN; CDR2 reads SYDVKM. J lost 7 bases, V lost 7 bases, and 17 bases had no gene match. The sample belongs to a study of response to subunit inactivated influenza vaccine. TCRdb independently ran MiXCR on the RT-PCR reads; one entry per CDR3 protein. The table shows roughly 630,000 distinct CDR3 sequences, with roughly 15% occurring only once. Study conclusions and caveats: The authors suggested that every seasonal influenza vaccination recruits few new T cells.

The TCR originated in a man in his fifties who received an inactivated influenza vaccine. The chain employs TRBV28 and TRBJ2-7, with 9 nucleotides matching TRBD2. The sequenced sample was PBMCs from blood, obtained 14 days before vaccination. Written as DNA, the CDR3 is TGTGCCAGCACCTGGGCGTTGACTAGCGGTGTCGGAGAGCAGTACTTC. Residues: CASTWALTSGVGEQYF.